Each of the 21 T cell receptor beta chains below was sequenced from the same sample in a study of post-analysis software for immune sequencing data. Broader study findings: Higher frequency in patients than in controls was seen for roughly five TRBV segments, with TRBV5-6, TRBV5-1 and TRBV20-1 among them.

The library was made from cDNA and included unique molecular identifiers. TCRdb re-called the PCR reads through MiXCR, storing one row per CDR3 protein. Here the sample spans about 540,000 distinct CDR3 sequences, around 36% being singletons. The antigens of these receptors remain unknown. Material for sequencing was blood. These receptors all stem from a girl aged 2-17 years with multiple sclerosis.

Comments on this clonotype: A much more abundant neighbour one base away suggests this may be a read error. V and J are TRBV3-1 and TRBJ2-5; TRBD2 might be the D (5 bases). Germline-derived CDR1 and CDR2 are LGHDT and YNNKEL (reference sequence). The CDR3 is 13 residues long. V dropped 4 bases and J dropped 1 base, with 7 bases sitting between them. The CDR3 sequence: CASSPDFQETQYF. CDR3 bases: TGTGCCAGCAGCCCGGACTTCCAAGAGACCCAGTACTTC.

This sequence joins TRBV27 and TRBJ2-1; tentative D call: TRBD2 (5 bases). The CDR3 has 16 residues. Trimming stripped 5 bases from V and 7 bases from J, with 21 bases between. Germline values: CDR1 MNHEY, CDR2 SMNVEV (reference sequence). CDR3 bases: TGTGCCAGCAGTCCCCTTACCGGACGCTCGGGAAATGAGCAGTTCTTC. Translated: CASSPLTGRSGNEQFF.

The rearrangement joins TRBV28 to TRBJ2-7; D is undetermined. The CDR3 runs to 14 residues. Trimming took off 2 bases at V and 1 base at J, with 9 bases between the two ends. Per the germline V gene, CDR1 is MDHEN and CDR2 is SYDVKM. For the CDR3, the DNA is TGTGCCAGCAGTTTACTCCAAGATTCCTACGAGCAGTACTTC. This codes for CASSLLQDSYEQYF.

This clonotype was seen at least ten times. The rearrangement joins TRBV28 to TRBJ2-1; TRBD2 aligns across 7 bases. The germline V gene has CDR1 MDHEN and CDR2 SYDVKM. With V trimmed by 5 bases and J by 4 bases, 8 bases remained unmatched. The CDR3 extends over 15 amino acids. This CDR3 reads CASSDQAGRYNEQFF. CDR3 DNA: TGTGCCAGCAGTGATCAAGCGGGGAGATACAATGAGCAGTTCTTC.

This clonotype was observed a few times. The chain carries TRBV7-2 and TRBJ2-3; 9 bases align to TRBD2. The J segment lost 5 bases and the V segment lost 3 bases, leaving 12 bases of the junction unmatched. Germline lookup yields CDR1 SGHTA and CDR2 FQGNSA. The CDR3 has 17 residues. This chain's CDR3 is CTSSFRTGLAGLDTQYF. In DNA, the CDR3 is TGTACCAGCAGCTTCAGGACGGGACTAGCCGGTTTAGATACGCAGTATTTT.

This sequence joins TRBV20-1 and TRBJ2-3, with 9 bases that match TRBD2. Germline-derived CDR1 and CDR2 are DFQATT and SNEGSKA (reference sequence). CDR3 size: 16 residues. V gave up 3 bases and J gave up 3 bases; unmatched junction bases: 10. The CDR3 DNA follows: TGCAGTGCTAGGGAAGGCGGGGGGGATCCAACAGATACGCAGTATTTT. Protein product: CSAREGGGDPTDTQYF.

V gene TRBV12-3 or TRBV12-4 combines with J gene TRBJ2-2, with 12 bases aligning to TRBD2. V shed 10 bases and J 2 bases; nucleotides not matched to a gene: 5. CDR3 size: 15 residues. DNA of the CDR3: TGTGCCATTTCGACTAGCGGGGGTAACACCGGGGAGCTGTTTTTT. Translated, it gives CAISTSGGNTGELFF.

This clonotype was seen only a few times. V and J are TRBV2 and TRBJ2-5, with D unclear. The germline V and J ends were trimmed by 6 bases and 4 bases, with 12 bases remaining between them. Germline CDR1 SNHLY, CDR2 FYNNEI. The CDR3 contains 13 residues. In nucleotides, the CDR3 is TGTGCCAGCAGGGCCCAACCCCGAGAGACCCAGTACTTC. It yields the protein CASRAQPRETQYF.

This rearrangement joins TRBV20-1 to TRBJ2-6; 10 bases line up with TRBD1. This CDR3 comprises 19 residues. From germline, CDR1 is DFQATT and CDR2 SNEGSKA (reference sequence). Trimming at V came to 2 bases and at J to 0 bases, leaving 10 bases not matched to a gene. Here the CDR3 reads CSARSLPGQGYSGANVLTF. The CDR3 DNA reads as TGCAGTGCTAGATCATTACCGGGACAGGGGTACTCTGGGGCCAACGTCCTGACTTTC.

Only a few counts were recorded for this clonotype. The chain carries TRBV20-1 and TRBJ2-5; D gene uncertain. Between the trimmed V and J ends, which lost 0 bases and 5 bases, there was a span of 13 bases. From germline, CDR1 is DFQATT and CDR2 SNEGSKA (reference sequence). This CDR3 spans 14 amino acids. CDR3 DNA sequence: TGCAGTGCTAGAGAGTTCGTATCCCAGGAGACCCAGTACTTC. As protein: CSAREFVSQETQYF.

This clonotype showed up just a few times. CDR3 DNA: TGCAGTGCTAGACGGATGGACCGGGGGCGCGACGAGCAGTACTTC. This gives the protein CSARRMDRGRDEQYF. The chain is built from TRBV20-1 and TRBJ2-7, with D possibly being TRBD1 or TRBD2 (6 bases each). V lost 2 bases and J 5 bases, leaving 19 bases between the germline ends. This CDR3 is built from 15 residues. CDR1 is DFQATT, CDR2 SNEGSKA, per germline (reference sequence).

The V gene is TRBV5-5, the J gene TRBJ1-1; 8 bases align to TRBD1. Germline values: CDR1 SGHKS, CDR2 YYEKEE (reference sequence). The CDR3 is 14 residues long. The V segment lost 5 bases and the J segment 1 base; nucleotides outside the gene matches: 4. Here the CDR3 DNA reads TGTGCCAGCAGGACGGGACAGGCGAACACTGAAGCTTTCTTT. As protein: CASRTGQANTEAFF.

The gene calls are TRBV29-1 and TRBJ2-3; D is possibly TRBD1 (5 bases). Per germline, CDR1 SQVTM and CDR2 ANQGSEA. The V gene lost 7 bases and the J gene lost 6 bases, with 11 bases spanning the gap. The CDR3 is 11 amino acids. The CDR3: CSGRRVDTQYF. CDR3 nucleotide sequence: TGCAGCGGTCGCAGGGTGGATACGCAGTATTTT.

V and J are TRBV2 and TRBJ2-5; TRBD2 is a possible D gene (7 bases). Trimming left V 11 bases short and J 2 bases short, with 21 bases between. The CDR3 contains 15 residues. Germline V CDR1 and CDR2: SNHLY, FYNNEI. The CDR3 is CAGSPGGPGQETQYF. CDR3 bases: TGTGCCGGGTCCCCCGGGGGGCCGGGGCAAGAGACCCAGTACTTC.

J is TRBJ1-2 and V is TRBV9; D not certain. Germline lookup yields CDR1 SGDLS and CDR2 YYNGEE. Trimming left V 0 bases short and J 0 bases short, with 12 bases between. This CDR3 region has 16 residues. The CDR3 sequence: CASSVDLQPTNYGYTF. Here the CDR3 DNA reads TGTGCCAGCAGCGTAGATCTCCAGCCGACTAACTATGGCTACACCTTC. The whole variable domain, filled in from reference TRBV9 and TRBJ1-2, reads DSGVTQTPKHLITATGQRVTLRCSPRSGDLSVYWYQQSLDQGLQFLIQYYNGEERAKGNILERFSAQQFPDLHSELNLSSLELGDSALYFCASSVDLQPTNYGYTFGSGTRLTVV.

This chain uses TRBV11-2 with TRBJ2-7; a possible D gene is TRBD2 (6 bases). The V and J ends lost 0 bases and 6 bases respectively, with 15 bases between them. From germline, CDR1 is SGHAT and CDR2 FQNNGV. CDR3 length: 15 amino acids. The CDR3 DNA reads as TGTGCCAGCAGCTTAGATCTAGGCGCGGGAATCGAGCAGTACGTC. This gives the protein CASSLDLGAGIEQYV.

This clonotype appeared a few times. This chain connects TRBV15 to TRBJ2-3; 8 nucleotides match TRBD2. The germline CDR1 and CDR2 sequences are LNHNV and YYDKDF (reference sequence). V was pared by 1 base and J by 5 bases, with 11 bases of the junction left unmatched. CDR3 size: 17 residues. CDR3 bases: TGTGCCACCAGCAGAGTATCACCGGGGGGGAAAAAAGATACGCAGTATTTT. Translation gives CATSRVSPGGKKDTQYF.

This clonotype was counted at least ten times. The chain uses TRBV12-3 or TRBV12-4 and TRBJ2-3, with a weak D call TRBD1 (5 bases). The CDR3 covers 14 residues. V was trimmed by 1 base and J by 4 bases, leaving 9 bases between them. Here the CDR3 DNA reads TGTGCCAGCAGTTTAGGTCAGGGTCCAGATACGCAGTATTTT. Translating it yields CASSLGQGPDTQYF.

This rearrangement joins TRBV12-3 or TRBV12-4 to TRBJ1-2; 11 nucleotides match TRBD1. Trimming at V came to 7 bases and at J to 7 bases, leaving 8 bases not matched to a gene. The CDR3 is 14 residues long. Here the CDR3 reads CASIYRDRGGGYTF. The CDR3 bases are TGTGCCAGCATCTACCGGGACAGGGGGGGTGGCTACACCTTC.

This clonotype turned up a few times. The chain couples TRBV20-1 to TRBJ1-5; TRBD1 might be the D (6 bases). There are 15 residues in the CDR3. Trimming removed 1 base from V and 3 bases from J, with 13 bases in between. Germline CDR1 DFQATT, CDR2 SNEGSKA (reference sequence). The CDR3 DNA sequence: TGCAGTGCTAGAGTAGGGGGGCGCATCAATCAGCCCCAGCATTTT. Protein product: CSARVGGRINQPQHF.

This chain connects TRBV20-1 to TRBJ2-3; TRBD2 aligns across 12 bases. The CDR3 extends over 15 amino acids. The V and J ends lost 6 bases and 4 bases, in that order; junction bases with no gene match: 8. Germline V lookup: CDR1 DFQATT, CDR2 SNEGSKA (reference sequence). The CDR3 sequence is CSALTSGGFPDTQYF. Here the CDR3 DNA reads TGCAGTGCCTTGACTAGCGGGGGATTTCCAGATACGCAGTATTTT.